The clone carrying this T cell receptor beta chain has just one count. This entry comes from a study of cytomegalovirus exposure and HLA in healthy donors. Libraries were prepared by immunoSEQ multiplex PCR; TCRdb keeps only in-frame clonotypes and omits some of them. The sample includes 140,000 or so clones, approximately 90% seen only once; the top ten take roughly 6.5%. With 4 bases clipped from V and 7 bases from J, the junction kept 5 bases outside the gene matches. The CDR3 sequence is 12 residues long. Germline V gives CDR1 SQVTM, CDR2 ANQGSEA. The sequencing input was PBMCs. The chain uses TRBV29-1 and TRBJ1-2, with 8 positions matching TRBD1. The source is a woman under 40 in good health and CMV-seropositive. The CDR3 region is CSVGETGGGYTF. CDR3 coding DNA: TGCAGCGTTGGGGAAACAGGGGGTGGCTACACCTTC. Full variable domain (outside the CDR3, taken from reference TRBV29-1 and TRBJ1-2): SAVISQKPSRDICQRGTSLTIQCQVDSQVTMMFWYRQQPGQSLTLIATANQGSEATYESGFVIDKFPISRPNLTFSTLTVSNMSPEDSSIYLCSVGETGGGYTFGSGTRLTVV.